The 17 T cell receptor beta chains listed next were all sequenced from one sample in a study of T cells after yellow fever vaccination. MiXCR was run by TCRdb on the 5' RACE reads, yielding one entry per CDR3 protein. This table has 350,000 to 450,000 distinct CDR3 sequences, 6.2% appearing once. Here the sequenced sample was PBMCs, taken 5 days after the yellow fever booster vaccination. The receptors stem from a man in his thirties or forties who received the YFV17D yellow fever vaccine.

There are a few counts of this clonotype. The chain joins TRBV7-2 to TRBJ1-5; D is possibly TRBD1 (6 bases). V was clipped by 5 bases and J by 5 bases, with 16 bases between them. The CDR3 length is 15 residues. From germline, CDR1 is SGHTA and CDR2 FQGNSA. The DNA of the CDR3 is TGTGCCAGCAGCCCCCTAGGGGGGGGCGATCAGCCCCAGCATTTT. Protein: CASSPLGGGDQPQHF.

This clonotype was picked up many times. The chain carries TRBV4-2 and TRBJ2-1, with 12 bases matching TRBD2. This CDR3 region has 15 residues. CDR1 is LGHNA and CDR2 is YNFKEQ in the germline V gene. V trimming: 1 base; J trimming: 5 bases; junction bases outside the gene matches: 0. Written as DNA, the CDR3 is TGTGCCAGCAGCCAAGGGACTAGCGGGAACAATGAGCAGTTCTTC. Translating gives CASSQGTSGNNEQFF.

The chain joins TRBV27 to TRBJ1-2; D possibly corresponds to TRBD1 (5 bases). The germline V gene has CDR1 MNHEY and CDR2 SMNVEV (reference sequence). The CDR3 is made up of 15 amino acids. V was trimmed by 5 bases and J by 6 bases, leaving 19 bases between them. The CDR3 DNA is TGTGCCAGCAGTCCGAGACCCCAGGGACCCGATGGCTACACCTTC. As protein: CASSPRPQGPDGYTF.

This clonotype was recorded a few times. This chain links TRBV7-2 with TRBJ1-2; TRBD1 aligns across 7 bases. V lost 1 base to trimming and J lost 4 bases; unmatched junction nucleotides: 3. CDR3 length: 14 amino acids. Germline-derived CDR1 and CDR2 are SGHTA and FQGNSA. Here the CDR3 reads CASSLEWDSYGYTF. In nucleotides, the CDR3 is TGTGCCAGCAGCTTAGAGTGGGACAGCTATGGCTACACCTTC.

This clonotype was counted between two and nine times. The V and J genes are TRBV12-3 or TRBV12-4 and TRBJ1-2; TRBD1 agrees at 9 bases. V lost 2 bases and J lost 8; bases outside the gene matches: 12. The CDR3 consists of 16 residues. The DNA for the CDR3 is TGTGCCAGCAGTTTAAGGAGAACAGGGGGCACGAGGGGCTACACCTTC. Amino acids: CASSLRRTGGTRGYTF.

The chain has TRBV20-1 and TRBJ2-7, with 12 bases aligning to TRBD2. The CDR3 is 14 residues long. Germline V lookup: CDR1 DFQATT, CDR2 SNEGSKA (reference sequence). The CDR3 coding sequence is TGCAGCGCTTCCTTGACTAGCGGGAGCTACGAGCAGTACTTC. As protein: CSASLTSGSYEQYF.

Concerning this clonotype itself: This may stem from a read error, because a much larger clone lies one nucleotide away. The chain carries TRBV5-8 and TRBJ1-1, with D possibly matching TRBD1 (5 bases). The germline gives CDR1 SGHTS, CDR2 YDEGEE. The CDR3 runs 14 residues. The CDR3 sequence is CTSSLMGGGTEAFF. CDR3 nucleotide sequence: TGTACCAGCAGCTTGATGGGGGGTGGCACTGAAGCTTTCTTT.

On this clonotype: This could be a read error, since a much larger clone is one nucleotide away. The rearrangement links TRBV28 to TRBJ2-7; TRBD2 matches at 10 bases. Germline loops: CDR1 MDHEN, CDR2 SYDVKM. Unmatched junction bases numbered 22, after V lost 4 bases and J lost 4 bases. This CDR3 is built from 20 residues. The CDR3 reads CASSSEIWASGSPSSYEQYF. Here the CDR3 DNA reads TGTGCCAGCAGTTCTGAGATATGGGCTAGCGGGAGTCCTTCGTCATACGAGCAGTACTTC. The full variable domain, its missing parts supplied by reference TRBV28 and TRBJ2-7, is DVKVTQSSRYLVKRTGEKVFLECVQDMDHENMFWYRQDPGLGLRLIYFSYDVKMKEKGDIPEGYSVSREKKERFSLILESASTNQTSMYLCASSSEIWASGSPSSYEQYFGPGTRLTVT.

The sample holds a few counts of this clonotype. The genes are TRBV7-6 and TRBJ2-3; 10 nucleotides align to TRBD2. V trimming: 4 bases; J trimming: 0 bases; junction bases outside the gene matches: 4. The germline gives CDR1 SGHVS, CDR2 FNYEAQ. This CDR3 spans 16 amino acids. The CDR3 DNA is TGTGCCAGCAGCTCGGGACTAGCGTCTAGCACAGATACGCAGTATTTT. Protein: CASSSGLASSTDTQYF.

This clonotype was seen ten or more times. The chain combines TRBV4-2 with TRBJ2-2, with D possibly called TRBD1 or TRBD2 (5 bases each). V lost 4 bases, J lost 1 base, and 10 bases lay in between. CDR1 and CDR2 from the germline V gene are LGHNA and YNFKEQ. The CDR3 is made up of 15 amino acids. Written as DNA, the CDR3 is TGTGCCAGCAGCCCCGCAGGGAGGAACACCGGGGAGCTGTTTTTT. Its protein is CASSPAGRNTGELFF.

V is TRBV4-2 and J is TRBJ2-1, with 8 bases fitting TRBD2. The V and J ends lost 3 bases and 8 bases, in that order; junction bases with no gene match: 12. The CDR3 is made up of 16 amino acids. Germline CDR1 LGHNA, CDR2 YNFKEQ. Here the CDR3 DNA reads TGTGCCAGCAGCCAGCACCCCGGGACTAGGTCGGATGAGCAGTTCTTC. It specifies CASSQHPGTRSDEQFF.

This clonotype has a handful of counts. The rearrangement uses TRBV4-3 and TRBJ2-7, with 10 bases aligning to TRBD1. There are 13 residues in the CDR3. Germline lookup yields CDR1 LGHNA and CDR2 YSLEER. Trimming took 3 bases from V and 6 from J; bases not matched to a gene: 2. CDR3 in DNA: TGCGCCAGCAGCCAGGACAGGGGGTTCGAGCAGTACTTC. This translates into CASSQDRGFEQYF.

There are many counts of this clonotype. The V and J genes are TRBV20-1 and TRBJ2-1, with D uncertain. This CDR3 contains 9 residues. Deletions cut 7 bases from V and 6 bases from J, with 4 bases between. Germline assignment: CDR1 DFQATT and CDR2 SNEGSKA (reference sequence). The CDR3 reads CSVGNEQFF. The CDR3 DNA sequence: TGCAGTGTCGGCAATGAGCAGTTCTTC.

The CDR3 coding sequence is TGTGCCAGTAGTAGAGGGGAGGGACAGGATGCGATGAACACTGAAGCTTTCTTT. This translates into CASSRGEGQDAMNTEAFF. The chain has TRBV19 and TRBJ1-1; 8 nucleotides line up with TRBD1. After removal of 4 bases from V and 0 bases from J, the junction contained 13 bases not matched to a gene. The CDR3 has 18 amino acids. CDR1 and CDR2 from the germline V gene are LNHDA and SQIVND (reference sequence).

The CDR3 DNA reads TGTGCCAGCAGCCAAAGGACGGAGTTTTTATACGAGCAGTACTTC. It translates to CASSQRTEFLYEQYF. The rearrangement joins TRBV14 to TRBJ2-7, with D hard to call. Germline V lookup: CDR1 SGHDN, CDR2 FVKESK. CDR3 length: 15 amino acids. Deletions cut 2 bases from V and 4 bases from J, with 15 bases between.

This clonotype was seen more than once but under ten times. This rearrangement joins TRBV7-2 to TRBJ2-1; 10 bases map to TRBD2. Trimming took 6 bases from V and 7 from J; bases not matched to a gene: 9. The germline V gene encodes CDR1 SGHTA and CDR2 FQGNSA. The CDR3 is 15 amino acids. The CDR3 DNA follows: TGTGCCAGCAGTAAAAGCGGGAGGGCCTCGAATGAGCAGTTCTTC. It translates to CASSKSGRASNEQFF.

At least ten counts were recorded for this clonotype. The chain couples TRBV5-6 to TRBJ1-6, with TRBD1 matching 10 bases. Unmatched junction bases numbered 5, after V lost 4 bases and J lost 10 bases. Germline V CDR1 and CDR2: SGHDT, YYEEEE. The CDR3 length is 14 residues. The CDR3 DNA follows: TGTGCCAGCAGCCCGGGACAGGGGATATCACCCCTCCACTTT. Translation gives CASSPGQGISPLHF.